The 15 T cell receptor beta chains below all came from one sample that was sequenced in a study of blood T cell repertoires in COVID-19. The data were produced by immunoSEQ multiplex PCR, yet TCRdb's version contains in-frame clones alone and is incomplete. The sample contains around 250,000 clones, 85% to 90% of which appear only once. Sequencing used PBMCs or T cells enriched from blood (not recorded which). The receptors here all came from a man younger than 30 who had recovered from COVID-19.

V gene TRBV5-4 combines with J gene TRBJ1-1; D call uncertain. Deletions cut 5 bases from V and 2 bases from J, with 13 bases between. Per germline, CDR1 SGHNT and CDR2 YYREEE (reference sequence). The CDR3 spans 14 residues. In DNA form, the CDR3 reads TGTGCCAGCAGGAATTGGGGAGGCAACACTGAAGCTTTCTTT. This codes for CASRNWGGNTEAFF.

The rearrangement uses TRBV7-9 and TRBJ2-5, with D maybe TRBD2 (6 bases). The CDR3 spans 15 residues. Trimming pared 6 bases from V and 5 bases from J, leaving 19 bases between. CDR1 is SEHNR and CDR2 is FQNEAQ in the germline V gene (reference sequence). The CDR3 is CASSFPGAGGETQYF. The CDR3 DNA follows: TGTGCCAGCAGTTTCCCCGGAGCTGGGGGGGAGACCCAGTACTTC.

V is TRBV11-2 and J is TRBJ1-6, with a weak D call TRBD1 (6 bases). CDR1 and CDR2 (germline): SGHAT, FQNNGV. Between the trimmed V and J ends, which lost 5 bases and 6 bases, there was a span of 17 bases. The CDR3 is 16 amino acids. The CDR3 sequence is CASSPNQWGLNSPLHF. The CDR3 DNA follows: TGTGCCAGCAGCCCCAATCAGTGGGGGCTTAATTCACCCCTCCACTTT.

The chain couples TRBV6-2 or TRBV6-3 to TRBJ1-1; D remains ambiguous. CDR1 is MNHEY, CDR2 SVGEGT, per germline. Trimming pared 3 bases from V and 1 base from J, leaving 6 bases between. The CDR3 runs to 13 residues. CDR3 sequence reads: CASSYVQNTEAFF. CDR3 DNA: TGTGCCAGCAGTTATGTTCAGAACACTGAAGCTTTCTTT.

The chain carries TRBV21-1 and TRBJ2-7; the table gives TRBD1 as D, unverified against the DNA. TRBV21-1 is labeled a pseudogene. The CDR3 is 12 residues long. Here the CDR3 DNA reads TGTGCCAGCAGCAAAAGACAGGGCGAGCAGTACTTC. Translation: CASSKRQGEQYF.

This clone occurred once. V is TRBV5-1 and J is TRBJ2-7; 8 nucleotides align to TRBD2. This CDR3 is built from 15 residues. Germline loops: CDR1 SGHRS, CDR2 YFSETQ. V gave up 2 bases and J gave up 4 bases; unmatched junction bases: 8. The CDR3 nucleotides read TGCGCCAGCAGCTTAGTCGAGACTAGCGCTTACGAGCAGTACTTC. This sequence encodes CASSLVETSAYEQYF.

The chain recombines TRBV6-5 with TRBJ2-6, with D perhaps matching TRBD2 (6 bases). Looked up from germline, CDR1 is MNHEY and CDR2 is SVGAGI. Trimming took off 4 bases at V and 4 bases at J, with 14 bases between the two ends. The CDR3 is made up of 16 amino acids. CDR3 protein: CASSSSRGYGANVLTF. The CDR3 region has the DNA TGTGCCAGCAGTTCAAGTCGGGGGTACGGGGCCAACGTCCTGACTTTC.

This clone has more than one count but fewer than ten. The rearrangement uses TRBV7-9 and TRBJ1-2; maybe TRBD1 (5 bases). Per germline, CDR1 SEHNR and CDR2 FQNEAQ (reference sequence). The CDR3 is 15 amino acids. The V end was cut by 3 bases, the J end by 8 bases, with 19 bases between. The CDR3 here is CASSFQGAGRGGYTF. Here the CDR3 DNA reads TGTGCCAGCAGCTTCCAAGGAGCAGGGAGGGGAGGCTACACCTTC.

The V call is TRBV7-9, the J call TRBJ1-5; TRBD1 matches at 7 bases. Germline loops: CDR1 SEHNR, CDR2 FQNEAQ (reference sequence). V lost 5 bases and J lost 1; bases outside the gene matches: 2. This CDR3 comprises 14 residues. The CDR3 nucleotides are TGTGCCAGCAGCCCAGGGGGAAGCAATCAGCCCCAGCATTTT. Its translation is CASSPGGSNQPQHF.

This clone came up a few times. The chain combines TRBV29-1 with TRBJ1-2; 7 nucleotides agree with TRBD1. Germline CDR1 and CDR2: SQVTM and ANQGSEA. The CDR3 covers 13 residues. Unmatched junction bases numbered 5, after V lost 0 bases and J lost 7 bases. CDR3 amino acids: CSVEDGNRGGYTF. The CDR3 bases are TGCAGCGTTGAAGATGGCAACAGGGGTGGCTACACCTTC.

This clone was found a few times. The rearrangement uses TRBV10-2 and TRBJ2-3; 10 nucleotides align to TRBD2. CDR3 size: 14 residues. V was pared by 8 bases and J by 2 bases, with 4 bases of the junction left unmatched. Germline assignment: CDR1 WSHSY and CDR2 SAAADI. The CDR3 loop reads CASGLAVITDTQYF. CDR3 DNA: TGCGCCAGCGGACTAGCGGTCATCACAGATACGCAGTATTTT.

This chain links TRBV11-2 with TRBJ1-1; 7 positions match TRBD1. The junction had 3 bases not matched to a gene; V was cut back by 5 bases and J by 6 bases. The CDR3 totals 12 residues. From germline, CDR1 is SGHAT and CDR2 FQNNGV. The CDR3 region is CASSLQGAEAFF. The CDR3 nucleotides read TGTGCCAGCAGCCTCCAGGGGGCTGAAGCTTTCTTT. The full variable domain, its missing parts supplied by reference TRBV11-2 and TRBJ1-1, is EAGVAQSPRYKIIEKRQSVAFWCNPISGHATLYWYQQILGQGPKLLIQFQNNGVVDDSQLPKDRFSAERLKGVDSTLKIQPAKLEDSAVYLCASSLQGAEAFFGQGTRLTVV.

The chain recombines TRBV6-5 with TRBJ1-1, with 8 bases lining up with TRBD1. The CDR3 is 14 amino acids. V gave up 8 bases and J gave up 4 bases; unmatched junction bases: 9. Germline loops: CDR1 MNHEY, CDR2 SVGAGI. The CDR3 loop reads CASRLQGVGTEAFF. Here the CDR3 DNA reads TGTGCCAGCCGCCTACAGGGGGTGGGCACTGAAGCTTTCTTT.

The genes are TRBV19 and TRBJ1-1; D gene uncertain. V dropped 9 bases and J dropped 5 bases, with 16 bases sitting between them. CDR1 is LNHDA and CDR2 is SQIVND in the germline V gene (reference sequence). There are 13 residues in the CDR3. The chain's CDR3 is CASSPHEVTEAFF. Written as DNA, the CDR3 is TGTGCCAGCTCACCCCATGAGGTAACTGAAGCTTTCTTT.

The chain uses TRBV2 and TRBJ1-6; D might be TRBD1 (6 bases). Between the trimmed V and J ends, which lost 6 bases and 7 bases, there was a span of 16 bases. The CDR3 is 15 residues long. Germline-derived CDR1 and CDR2 are SNHLY and FYNNEI. This CDR3 is CASRERDMGNSPLHF. The CDR3, as DNA: TGTGCCAGCAGAGAGCGGGACATGGGAAATTCACCCCTCCACTTT.